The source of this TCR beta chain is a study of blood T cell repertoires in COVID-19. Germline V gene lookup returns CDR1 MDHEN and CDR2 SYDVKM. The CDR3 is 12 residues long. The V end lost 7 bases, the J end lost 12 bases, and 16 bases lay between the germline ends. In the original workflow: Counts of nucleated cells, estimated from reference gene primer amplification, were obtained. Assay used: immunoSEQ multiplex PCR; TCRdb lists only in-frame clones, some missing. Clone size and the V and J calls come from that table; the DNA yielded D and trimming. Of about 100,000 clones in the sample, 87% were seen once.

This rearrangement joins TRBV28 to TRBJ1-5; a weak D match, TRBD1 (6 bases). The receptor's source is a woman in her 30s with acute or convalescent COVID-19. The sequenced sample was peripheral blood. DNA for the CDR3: TGTGCCAGCACCCTAACAGGGCAAATCCAGCATTTT. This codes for CASTLTGQIQHF.